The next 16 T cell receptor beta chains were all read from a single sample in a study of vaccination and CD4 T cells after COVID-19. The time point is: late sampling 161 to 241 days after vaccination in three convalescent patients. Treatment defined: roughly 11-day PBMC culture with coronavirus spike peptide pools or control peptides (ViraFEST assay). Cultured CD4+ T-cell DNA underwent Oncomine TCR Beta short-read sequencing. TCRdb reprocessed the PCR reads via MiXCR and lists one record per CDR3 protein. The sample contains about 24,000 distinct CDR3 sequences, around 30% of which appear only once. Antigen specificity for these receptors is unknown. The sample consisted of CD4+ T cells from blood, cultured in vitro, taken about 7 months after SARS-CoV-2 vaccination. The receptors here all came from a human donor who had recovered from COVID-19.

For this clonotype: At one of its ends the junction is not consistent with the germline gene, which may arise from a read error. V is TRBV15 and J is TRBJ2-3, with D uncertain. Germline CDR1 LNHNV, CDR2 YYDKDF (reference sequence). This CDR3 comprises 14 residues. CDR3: CAASPGLPTDTQYF. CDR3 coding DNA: TGTGCCGCCAGTCCAGGTCTCCCCACAGATACGCAGTATTTT. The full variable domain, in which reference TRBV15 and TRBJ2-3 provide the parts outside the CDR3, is DAMVIQNPRYQVTQFGKPVTLSCSQTLNHNVMYWYQQKSSQAPKLLFHYYDKDFNNEADTPDNFQSRRPNTSFCFLDIRSPGLGDTAMYLCAASPGLPTDTQYFGPGTRLTVL.

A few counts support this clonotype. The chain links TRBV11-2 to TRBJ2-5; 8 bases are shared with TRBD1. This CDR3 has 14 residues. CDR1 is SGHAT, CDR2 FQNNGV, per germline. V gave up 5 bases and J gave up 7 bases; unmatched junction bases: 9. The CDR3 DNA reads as TGTGCCAGCAGCGGACGGACAGGGTCAGTGACCCAGTACTTC. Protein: CASSGRTGSVTQYF.

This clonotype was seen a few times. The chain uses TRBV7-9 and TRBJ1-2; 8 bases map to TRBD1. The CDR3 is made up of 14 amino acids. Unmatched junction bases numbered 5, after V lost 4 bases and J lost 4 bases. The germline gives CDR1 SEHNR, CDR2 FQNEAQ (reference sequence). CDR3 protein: CASSSQGAVYGYTF. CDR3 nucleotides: TGTGCCAGCAGCTCCCAGGGGGCAGTCTATGGCTACACCTTC.

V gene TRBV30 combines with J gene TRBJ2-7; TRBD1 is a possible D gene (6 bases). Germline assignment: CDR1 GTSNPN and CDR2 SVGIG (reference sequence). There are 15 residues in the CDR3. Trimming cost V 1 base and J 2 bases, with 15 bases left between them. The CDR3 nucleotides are TGTGCCTGGAGTGCGGGACATGAAAGACCCTACGAGCAGTACTTC. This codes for CAWSAGHERPYEQYF.

The CDR3 spells CASSYGAGWQDREQYF. The CDR3 bases are TGTGCCAGCAGTTACGGAGCTGGCTGGCAGGATCGGGAGCAGTACTTC. J is TRBJ2-7 and V is TRBV6-5, with no clear D. The CDR3 has 16 residues. The germline CDR1 and CDR2 sequences are MNHEY and SVGAGI. Trimming stripped 2 bases from V and 7 bases from J, with 21 bases between.

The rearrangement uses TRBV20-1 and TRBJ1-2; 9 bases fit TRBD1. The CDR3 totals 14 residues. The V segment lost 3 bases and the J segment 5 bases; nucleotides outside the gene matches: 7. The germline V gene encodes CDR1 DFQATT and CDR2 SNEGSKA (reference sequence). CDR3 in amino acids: CSASPGQGIYGYTF. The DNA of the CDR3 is TGCAGTGCTAGCCCGGGACAGGGAATATATGGCTACACCTTC.

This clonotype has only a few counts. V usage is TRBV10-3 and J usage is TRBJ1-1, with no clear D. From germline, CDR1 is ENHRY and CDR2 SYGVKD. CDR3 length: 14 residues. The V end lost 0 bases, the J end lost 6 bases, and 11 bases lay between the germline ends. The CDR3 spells CAISESNQAAEAFF. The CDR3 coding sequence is TGTGCCATCAGTGAGTCTAATCAGGCCGCTGAAGCTTTCTTT.

CDR3 in DNA: TGTGCCACCAGTGACGTCGTAGCTCCAGCGAAGGGTGAGCAGTTCTTC. Amino acid sequence: CATSDVVAPAKGEQFF. V and J are TRBV24-1 and TRBJ2-1, with no clear D. The ends were cut back, 4 bases at V and 9 bases at J, with 21 bases in the middle. This CDR3 is 16 amino acids long. The V gene's germline CDR1 is KGHDR and CDR2 SFDVKD.

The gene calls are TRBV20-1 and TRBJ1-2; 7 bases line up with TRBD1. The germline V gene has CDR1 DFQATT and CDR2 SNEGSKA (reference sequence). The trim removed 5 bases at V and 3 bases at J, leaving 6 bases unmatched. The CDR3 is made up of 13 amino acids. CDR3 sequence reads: CSAVDRVHYGYTF. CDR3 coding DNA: TGCAGTGCTGTCGACAGGGTTCACTATGGCTACACCTTC.

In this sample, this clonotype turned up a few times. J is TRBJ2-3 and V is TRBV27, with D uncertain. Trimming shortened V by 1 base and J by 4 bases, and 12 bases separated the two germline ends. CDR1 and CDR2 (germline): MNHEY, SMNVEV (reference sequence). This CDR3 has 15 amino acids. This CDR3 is CASSLFRRRPDTQYF. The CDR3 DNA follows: TGTGCCAGCAGTTTATTTAGGAGACGCCCAGATACGCAGTATTTT.

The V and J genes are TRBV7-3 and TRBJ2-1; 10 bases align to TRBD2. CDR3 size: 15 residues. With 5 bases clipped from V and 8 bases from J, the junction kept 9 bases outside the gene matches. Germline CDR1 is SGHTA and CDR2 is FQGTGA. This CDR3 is CASSSGGALHHEQFF. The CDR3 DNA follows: TGTGCCAGCAGCAGCGGGGGGGCCCTACACCATGAGCAGTTCTTC.

The CDR3 here is CASSLSSCGYTF. CDR3 nucleotides: TGTGCCAGCAGCTTATCGAGCTGTGGCTACACCTTC. The chain couples TRBV7-9 to TRBJ1-2; D remains unclear. The CDR3 loop spans 12 amino acids. Trimming shortened V by 2 bases and J by 7 bases, and 8 bases separated the two germline ends. Germline-derived CDR1 and CDR2 are SEHNR and FQNEAQ (reference sequence).

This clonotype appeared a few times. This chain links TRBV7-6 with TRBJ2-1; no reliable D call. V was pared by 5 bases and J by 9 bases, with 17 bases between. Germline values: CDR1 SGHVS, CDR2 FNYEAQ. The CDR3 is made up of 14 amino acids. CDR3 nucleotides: TGTGCCAGCAGCCGACAAACCCTTTCCCCTGAGCAGTTCTTC. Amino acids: CASSRQTLSPEQFF.

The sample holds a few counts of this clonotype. CDR3 coding DNA: TGTGCCAGCAGTTTTAGGGGCGGCTATGGCTACACCTTC. Protein: CASSFRGGYGYTF. V gene TRBV27 combines with J gene TRBJ1-2; maybe TRBD1 (5 bases). This CDR3 spans 13 amino acids. The V and J ends lost 3 bases and 4 bases respectively, with 9 bases between them. CDR1 and CDR2 (germline): MNHEY, SMNVEV (reference sequence).

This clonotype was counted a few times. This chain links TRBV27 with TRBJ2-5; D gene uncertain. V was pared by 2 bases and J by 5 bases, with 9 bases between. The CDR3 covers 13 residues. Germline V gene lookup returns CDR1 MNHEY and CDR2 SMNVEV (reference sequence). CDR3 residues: CASSLSWYETQYF. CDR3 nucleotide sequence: TGTGCCAGCAGTTTAAGTTGGTACGAGACCCAGTACTTC.

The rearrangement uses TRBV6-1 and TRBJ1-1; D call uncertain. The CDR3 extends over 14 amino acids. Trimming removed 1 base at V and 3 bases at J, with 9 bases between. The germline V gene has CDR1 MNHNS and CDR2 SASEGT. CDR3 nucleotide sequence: TGTGCCAGCAGTGAAGTGGACCGTCACACTGAAGCTTTCTTT. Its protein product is CASSEVDRHTEAFF.